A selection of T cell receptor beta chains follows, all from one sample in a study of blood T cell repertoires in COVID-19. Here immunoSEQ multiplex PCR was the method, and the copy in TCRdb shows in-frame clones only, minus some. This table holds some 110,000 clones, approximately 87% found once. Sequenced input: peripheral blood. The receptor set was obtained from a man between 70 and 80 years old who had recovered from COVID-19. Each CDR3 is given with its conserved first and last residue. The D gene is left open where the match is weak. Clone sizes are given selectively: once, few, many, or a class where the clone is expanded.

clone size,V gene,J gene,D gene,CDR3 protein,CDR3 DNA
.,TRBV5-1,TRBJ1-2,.,CASSFQGHGYTF,TGCGCCAGCAGCTTCCAGGGGCACGGCTACACCTTC
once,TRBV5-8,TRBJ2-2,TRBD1,CASSSTLPTGPNTGELFF,TGTGCCAGCAGCTCAACCTTACCGACAGGGCCGAACACCGGGGAGCTGTTTTTT
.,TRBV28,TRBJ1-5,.,CASRKTGNRVAQHF,TGTGCCAGCAGGAAAACGGGAAACAGGGTGGCCCAGCATTTT
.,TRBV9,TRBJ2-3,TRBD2,CASSPYQSGADTQYF,TGTGCCAGCAGCCCGTACCAGAGCGGGGCAGATACGCAGTATTTT
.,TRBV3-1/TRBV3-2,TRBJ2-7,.,CASSQDSYEQYF,TGTGCCAGCAGCCAAGACAGCTACGAGCAGTACTTC
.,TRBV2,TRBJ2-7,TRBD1,CASERPGQGTNEQYF,TGTGCCAGCGAGAGACCGGGACAGGGCACGAACGAGCAGTACTTC
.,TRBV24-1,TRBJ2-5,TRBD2,CATSDPRAGGETQYF,TGTGCCACCAGTGACCCCAGGGCGGGGGGAGAGACCCAGTACTTC
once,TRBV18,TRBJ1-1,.,CASSPGTEAFF,TGTGCCAGCTCGCCCGGGACTGAAGCTTTCTTT
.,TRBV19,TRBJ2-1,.,CASSISVGRGEQFF,TGTGCCAGTAGTATCTCAGTGGGCAGGGGTGAGCAGTTCTTC
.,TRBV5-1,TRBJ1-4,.,CASSFDRPTNEKLFF,TGCGCCAGCAGCTTTGACAGGCCGACTAATGAAAAACTGTTTTTT
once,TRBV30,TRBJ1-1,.,CAWTPQGIRAEAFF,TGTGCCTGGACCCCCCAGGGAATCAGGGCTGAAGCTTTCTTT
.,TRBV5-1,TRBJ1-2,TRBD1,CASSESQGAVYGYTF,TGCGCCAGCAGCGAGTCCCAGGGGGCAGTGTATGGCTACACCTTC
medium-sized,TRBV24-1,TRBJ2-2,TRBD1,CATSDLTGDTGELFF,TGTGCCACCAGTGATCTGACAGGGGACACCGGGGAGCTGTTTTTT
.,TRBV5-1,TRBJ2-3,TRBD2,CASSPGLAKDTQYF,TGCGCCAGCAGCCCGGGACTAGCGAAGGATACGCAGTATTTT
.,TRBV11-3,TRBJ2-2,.,CASSPLATGELFF,TGTGCCAGCAGCCCCCTAGCCACCGGGGAGCTGTTTTTT
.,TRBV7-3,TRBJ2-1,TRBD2,CASSFGGRDHEQFF,TGTGCCAGCAGCTTCGGCGGGAGGGACCATGAGCAGTTCTTC
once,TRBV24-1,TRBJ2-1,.,CATSDSDWNEQFF,TGTGCCACCAGTGATTCGGACTGGAATGAGCAGTTCTTC
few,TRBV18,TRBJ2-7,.,CASSRDSSYEQYF,TGTGCCAGCTCACGGGACTCCTCCTACGAGCAGTACTTC
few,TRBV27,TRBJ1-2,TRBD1,CASSSDRVGYGYTF,TGTGCCAGCAGTTCCGACAGGGTGGGCTATGGCTACACCTTC
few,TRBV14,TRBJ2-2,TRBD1,CASSQTLRGQRLFF,TGTGCCAGCAGCCAAACCTTACGGGGACAGCGGCTGTTTTTT
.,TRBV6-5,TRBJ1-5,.,CASSPEGGVQPQHF,TGTGCCAGCAGTCCTGAGGGGGGGGTACAGCCCCAGCATTTT
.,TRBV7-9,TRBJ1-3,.,CASSPGSLEGNTIYF,TGTGCCAGCAGCCCAGGGTCCTTGGAGGGAAACACCATATATTTT
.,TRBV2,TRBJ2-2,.,CASKGDFETGELFF,TGTGCCAGCAAAGGAGACTTCGAAACCGGGGAGCTGTTTTTT
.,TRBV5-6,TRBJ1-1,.,CASSLVQAGPIQAFF,TGTGCCAGCAGCTTGGTCCAGGCAGGGCCGATCCAAGCTTTCTTT
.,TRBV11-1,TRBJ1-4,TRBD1,CASSPRTGTGEKLFF,TGTGCCAGCAGCCCGAGGACAGGGACGGGCGAAAAACTGTTTTTT
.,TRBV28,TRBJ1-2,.,CASSRLTEIHGYTF,TGTGCCAGCAGCCGACTGACAGAAATCCATGGCTACACCTTC
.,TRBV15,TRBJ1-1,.,CATSTALGGANTEAFF,TGTGCCACCAGCACCGCCTTAGGAGGGGCGAACACTGAAGCTTTCTTT
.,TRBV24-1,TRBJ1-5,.,CATSDSEVRQPQHF,TGTGCCACCAGTGATTCGGAGGTACGACAGCCCCAGCATTTT
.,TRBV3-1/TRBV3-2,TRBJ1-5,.,CASSLAGGMSQPQHF,TGTGCCAGCAGCCTTGCTGGGGGGATGAGTCAGCCCCAGCATTTT
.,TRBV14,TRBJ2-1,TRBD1,CASSQVTGLGINNEQFF,TGTGCCAGCAGCCAAGTGACAGGGCTCGGCATCAACAATGAGCAGTTCTTC
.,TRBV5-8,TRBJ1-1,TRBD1,CASSLRDREAFF,TGTGCCAGCAGCCTAAGGGACAGGGAAGCTTTCTTT
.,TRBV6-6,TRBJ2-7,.,CASGERAYEQYF,TGTGCCAGCGGGGAGCGGGCCTACGAGCAGTACTTC
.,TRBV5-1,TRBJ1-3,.,CVSSPGVSGNTIYF,TGCGTCAGCAGCCCAGGGGTGTCTGGAAACACCATATATTTT
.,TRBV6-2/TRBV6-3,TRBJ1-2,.,CASSYSQVYTF,TGTGCCAGCAGTTACTCACAGGTCTACACCTTC
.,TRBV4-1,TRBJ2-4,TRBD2,CASSQTGASGRRNIQYF,TGCGCCAGCAGCCAAACGGGGGCTAGCGGGAGGAGGAACATTCAGTACTTC
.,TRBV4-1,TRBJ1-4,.,CASSRLEEGGDEKLFF,TGCGCCAGCAGCCGCCTCGAGGAGGGGGGGGATGAAAAACTGTTTTTT
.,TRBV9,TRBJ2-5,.,CASSVGMAGETQYF,TGTGCCAGCAGCGTAGGAATGGCTGGAGAGACCCAGTACTTC
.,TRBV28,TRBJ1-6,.,CASTYEIDNSPLHF,TGTGCCAGCACGTACGAAATAGATAATTCACCCCTCCACTTT
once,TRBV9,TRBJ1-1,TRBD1,CASSVFPGQGAFF,TGTGCCAGCAGCGTCTTTCCGGGACAGGGGGCTTTCTTT
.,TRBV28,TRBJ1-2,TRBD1,CASRLGATGGNKRGYTF,TGTGCCAGCAGACTTGGGGCGACAGGGGGTAATAAGCGCGGCTACACCTTC
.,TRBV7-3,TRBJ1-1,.,CASSYPGNTEAFF,TGTGCCAGCAGTTACCCGGGGAACACTGAAGCTTTCTTT
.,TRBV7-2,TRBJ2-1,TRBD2,CASSLAISGGLNEQFF,TGTGCCAGCAGCTTAGCGATCTCGGGAGGTCTTAATGAGCAGTTCTTC
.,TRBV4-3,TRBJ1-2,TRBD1,CASSLTGDRVGGYTF,TGCGCCAGCAGCCTGACAGGGGACAGGGTCGGGGGCTACACCTTC
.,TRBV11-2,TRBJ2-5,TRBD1,CASSYTGGETQYF,TGTGCCAGCAGCTATACAGGGGGAGAGACCCAGTACTTC
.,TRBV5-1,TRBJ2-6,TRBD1,CASSPGTAYRWANVLTF,TGCGCCAGCAGCCCGGGGACAGCCTACCGGTGGGCCAACGTCCTGACTTTC
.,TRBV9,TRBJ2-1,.,CASSVDGFRYNEQFF,TGTGCCAGCAGCGTAGATGGTTTCAGATACAATGAGCAGTTCTTC
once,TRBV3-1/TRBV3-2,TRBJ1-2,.,CASSRSGLGYTF,TGTGCCAGCAGCCGATCAGGGTTGGGCTACACCTTC
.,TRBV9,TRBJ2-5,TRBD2,CASSVDWEGRIETQYF,TGTGCCAGCAGCGTAGACTGGGAGGGTAGGATAGAGACCCAGTACTTC
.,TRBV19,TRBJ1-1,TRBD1,CASSIYSGQGDRTEAFF,TGTGCCAGTAGTATATATTCAGGACAGGGGGATCGGACTGAAGCTTTCTTT
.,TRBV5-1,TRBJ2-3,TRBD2,CASSFSGGAGDTQYF,TGCGCCAGCAGCTTTAGCGGGGGGGCCGGAGATACGCAGTATTTT
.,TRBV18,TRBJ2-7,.,CASSPQGGYEQYF,TGTGCCAGCTCACCGCAGGGGGGCTACGAGCAGTACTTC
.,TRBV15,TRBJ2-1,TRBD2,CAAGLAVNEQFF,TGTGCCGCGGGACTAGCGGTTAATGAGCAGTTCTTC